Described below is a single T cell receptor (beta chain) sequence and its context. Its antigen is still unknown. Via MiXCR, TCRdb re-called the 5' RACE reads, giving one row per CDR3 protein. The sample holds 1.5 million or so distinct CDR3 sequences, around 33% seen once. This record comes from a study of identical twins. Broader study findings: For cord blood, abundant beta clonotypes had fewer insertions, unlike memory repertoires, which showed none. Excess sharing between twins was weaker in beta out-of-frame sequences.

Sample: cord blood. This TCR came from a newborn girl in good health.

As DNA, the CDR3 is TGTGCCAGCAGCGCCCCTGGACTAGCGCTTAGCACAGATACGCAGTATTTT. This sequence encodes CASSAPGLALSTDTQYF. The V gene is TRBV9, the J gene TRBJ2-3, with 9 bases lining up with TRBD2. Germline trimming cut 3 bases from V and 0 bases from J; bases unmatched to any gene: 8. The CDR3 totals 17 residues. Germline CDR1 and CDR2: SGDLS and YYNGEE.